The 22 T cell receptor beta chains below were found in one sample sequenced in a study of blood T cell repertoires in COVID-19. The method was immunoSEQ multiplex PCR; TCRdb's version includes in-frame clones alone and lacks a portion of them. The table lists 60,000 to 70,000 clones, less than 90% of them singletons, with just under 4.5% in the top ten. The sequenced material came from peripheral blood. The receptors here all came from a man aged 50 or older with active COVID-19.

This rearrangement joins TRBV27 to TRBJ2-2; TRBD1 matches at 9 bases. CDR3 length equals 13 residues. Germline-derived CDR1 and CDR2 are MNHEY and SMNVEV (reference sequence). J gave up 5 bases and V 8 bases, and 3 bases lay outside the gene matches. The CDR3 is CASGTGRTGELFF. The DNA for the CDR3 is TGTGCCAGCGGGACAGGGCGGACCGGGGAGCTGTTTTTT.

A note on this clone: Other DNA sequences in the sample encode the same CDR3. The J gene is TRBJ2-2, the V gene TRBV19, with D unresolved. V was clipped by 5 bases and J by 3 bases, with 19 bases between them. Germline V gives CDR1 LNHDA, CDR2 SQIVND (reference sequence). The CDR3 loop spans 17 amino acids. The CDR3 spells CASSPLPFSTDTGELFF. Written as DNA, the CDR3 is TGTGCCAGTAGTCCCCTTCCTTTTTCCACGGACACCGGGGAGCTGTTTTTT. Supplemented by reference TRBV19 and TRBJ2-2, the full variable domain reads DGGITQSPKYLFRKEGQNVTLSCEQNLNHDAMYWYRQDPGQGLRLIYYSQIVNDFQKGDIAEGYSVSREKKESFPLTVTSAQKNPTAFYLCASSPLPFSTDTGELFFGEGSRLTVL.

V is TRBV4-2 and J is TRBJ2-3; 12 bases map to TRBD2. The V and J ends lost 4 bases and 0 bases, in that order; junction bases with no gene match: 8. CDR3 size: 18 residues. The V gene's germline CDR1 is LGHNA and CDR2 YNFKEQ. In DNA form, the CDR3 reads TGTGCCAGCAGCCGACGGACTAGCGGGGACCCTAGCACAGATACGCAGTATTTT. Translated, it gives CASSRRTSGDPSTDTQYF.

The chain carries TRBV5-1 and TRBJ1-2; the D gene is possibly TRBD1 (5 bases). The CDR3 is 13 residues long. The germline gives CDR1 SGHRS, CDR2 YFSETQ. V was cut by 4 bases and J by 6 bases, with 13 bases left in between. CDR3 sequence: CASSQDVGDGYTF. The CDR3 DNA reads TGCGCCAGCAGCCAGGACGTAGGGGATGGCTACACCTTC.

The V gene is TRBV9, the J gene TRBJ1-5; possible D gene TRBD1, 6 bases. CDR1 and CDR2 (germline): SGDLS, YYNGEE. The CDR3 is made up of 16 amino acids. Trimming took 0 bases from V and 3 from J, leaving 13 bases between them. CDR3 region: CASSVAAGDPNQPQHF. CDR3 in DNA: TGTGCCAGCAGCGTAGCGGCAGGGGACCCCAATCAGCCCCAGCATTTT.

This clone was seen a few times. This chain connects TRBV7-2 to TRBJ1-1; TRBD1 aligns across 7 bases. This CDR3 has 13 amino acids. V lost 4 bases and J lost 5; bases outside the gene matches: 4. Germline CDR1 is SGHTA and CDR2 is FQGNSA. For the CDR3, the DNA is TGTGCCAGCAGCTACGCAGGGGGTACTGAAGCTTTCTTT. Translating it yields CASSYAGGTEAFF.

This sequence joins TRBV5-1 and TRBJ1-6, with TRBD1 as a possible D gene (6 bases). V dropped 2 bases and J dropped 6 bases, with 9 bases sitting between them. The CDR3 runs to 14 residues. CDR1 and CDR2 (germline): SGHRS, YFSETQ. This CDR3 is CASSLAGVNSPLHF. CDR3 in DNA: TGCGCCAGCAGCTTAGCAGGGGTTAATTCACCCCTCCACTTT.

V gene TRBV9 combines with J gene TRBJ2-5; TRBD2 is a possible D gene (6 bases). V was cut by 0 bases and J by 1 base, with 10 bases left in between. Germline V gene lookup returns CDR1 SGDLS and CDR2 YYNGEE. CDR3 length equals 15 residues. The CDR3 is CASSVAGLSQETQYF. In DNA form, the CDR3 reads TGTGCCAGCAGCGTAGCGGGACTGAGCCAAGAGACCCAGTACTTC.

The chain combines TRBV4-1 with TRBJ2-7; a weak D match, TRBD1 (6 bases). The CDR3 spans 15 residues. The V gene's germline CDR1 is MGHRA and CDR2 YSYEKL. Trimming took off 1 base at V and 3 bases at J, with 13 bases between the two ends. The CDR3 region has the DNA TGCGCCAGCAGCCAAGGAGGGGGTCCCGTCTACGAGCAGTACTTC. As protein: CASSQGGGPVYEQYF.

This chain uses TRBV4-1 with TRBJ2-5; TRBD2 is a possible D gene (7 bases). Deletions cut 0 bases from V and 6 bases from J, with 20 bases between. The CDR3 spans 17 residues. Germline CDR1 is MGHRA and CDR2 is YSYEKL. The CDR3, as DNA: TGCGCCAGCAGCCAAGAGGGGGGGCGGGGTTCTCAAAAGACCCAGTACTTC. This encodes CASSQEGGRGSQKTQYF.

The chain employs TRBV24-1 and TRBJ2-7, with D unresolved. V was pared by 6 bases and J by 3 bases, with 8 bases between. CDR1 KGHDR and CDR2 SFDVKD come from the germline V gene. This CDR3 region has 12 residues. The CDR3 DNA reads as TGTGCCACCAGTAGACTTGGCTACGAGCAGTACTTC. It is translated as CATSRLGYEQYF.

The chain uses TRBV21-1 and TRBJ1-3; the D call of TRBD1 is as the table states it, not checked on the DNA. TRBV21-1 is a pseudogene locus. The CDR3 runs to 18 residues. CDR3 region: CASSNVTRRVCSGNTIYF. The CDR3 DNA reads TGTGCCAGCAGCAATGTAACGCGCAGGGTGTGCTCTGGAAACACCATATATTTT.

This sequence joins TRBV5-5 and TRBJ2-7; 8 bases are a match to TRBD1. Germline values: CDR1 SGHKS, CDR2 YYEKEE (reference sequence). The CDR3 has 15 amino acids. Trimming removed 0 bases from V and 5 bases from J; junction bases left unmatched: 7. CDR3 in amino acids: CASSLGETGVHEQYF. The CDR3 DNA reads TGTGCCAGCAGCTTGGGTGAGACAGGGGTCCACGAGCAGTACTTC.

This clone was seen just once. The chain is built from TRBV11-2 and TRBJ1-1; a possible D gene is TRBD1 (5 bases). CDR1 SGHAT and CDR2 FQNNGV come from the germline V gene. This CDR3 comprises 14 residues. Trimming removed 2 bases at V and 7 bases at J, with 14 bases between. The CDR3 loop is CASSLRSRVGEAFF. The DNA of the CDR3 is TGTGCCAGCAGCTTAAGGTCCAGGGTGGGTGAAGCTTTCTTT.

This chain joins TRBV9 and TRBJ2-5; D might be TRBD2 (6 bases). The germline V and J ends were trimmed by 5 bases and 5 bases, with 13 bases remaining between them. Per germline, CDR1 SGDLS and CDR2 YYNGEE. This CDR3 has 13 amino acids. In DNA, the CDR3 is TGTGCCAGCAGTCCGGGACTTCAGGAGACCCAGTACTTC. Its translation: CASSPGLQETQYF.

V and J are TRBV4-1 and TRBJ2-7; 7 bases align to TRBD1. This CDR3 contains 15 residues. Germline CDR1 and CDR2: MGHRA and YSYEKL. Germline trimming cut 0 bases from V and 7 bases from J; bases unmatched to any gene: 9. The CDR3 region has the DNA TGCGCCAGCAGCCAAGAGTCTGACAGGGCAGGGGAGCAGTACTTC. Protein: CASSQESDRAGEQYF.

The chain links TRBV5-4 to TRBJ2-7; 15 bases line up with TRBD2. With 2 bases clipped from V and 3 bases from J, the junction kept 3 bases outside the gene matches. The CDR3 contains 16 residues. Germline V gene lookup returns CDR1 SGHNT and CDR2 YYREEE (reference sequence). The CDR3 sequence is CASSLGLAGGDYEQYF. CDR3 sequence (DNA): TGTGCCAGCAGCTTAGGACTAGCGGGAGGGGACTACGAGCAGTACTTC.

The chain combines TRBV12-3 or TRBV12-4 with TRBJ1-2, with D tentatively TRBD1 (5 bases). This CDR3 spans 13 amino acids. V was trimmed by 2 bases and J by 5 bases, leaving 9 bases between them. In DNA form, the CDR3 reads TGTGCCAGCAGTTTAAGACAGAGATATGGCTACACCTTC. This gives the protein CASSLRQRYGYTF.

The J gene is TRBJ2-1, the V gene TRBV4-2; D call uncertain. Trimming pared 2 bases from V and 6 bases from J, leaving 11 bases between. Germline V CDR1 and CDR2: LGHNA, YNFKEQ. There are 14 residues in the CDR3. The CDR3 DNA is TGTGCCAGCAGCCAACCCTCGGGTGGCAATGAGCAGTTCTTC. The encoded protein is CASSQPSGGNEQFF.

Relative to its sample, this clone is medium-sized. The chain has TRBV27 and TRBJ1-6; the D is unclear. There are 16 residues in the CDR3. Germline V CDR1 and CDR2: MNHEY, SMNVEV (reference sequence). The V gene lost 0 bases and the J gene lost 4 bases, with 10 bases spanning the gap. The CDR3 DNA is TGTGCCAGCAGTTTATCCGGGTACTCTTATAATTCACCCCTCCACTTT. It is translated as CASSLSGYSYNSPLHF.

CDR3: CASRRTGTRGGYEQFF. In nucleotides, the CDR3 is TGTGCCAGCAGGCGGACCGGGACTAGGGGGGGGTATGAGCAGTTCTTC. The chain has TRBV5-8 and TRBJ2-1; TRBD2 matches 8 bases. CDR3 size: 16 residues. Germline V gives CDR1 SGHTS, CDR2 YDEGEE. Trimming removed 5 bases from V and 8 bases from J; junction bases left unmatched: 15.

This clone appeared a single time. The chain couples TRBV9 to TRBJ1-2, with TRBD1 matching 7 bases. V lost 4 bases and J lost 4; bases outside the gene matches: 4. The germline V gene has CDR1 SGDLS and CDR2 YYNGEE. The CDR3 has 13 residues. The CDR3 coding sequence is TGTGCCAGCAGCTCAGGGGGTGGCTATGGCTACACCTTC. This translates into CASSSGGGYGYTF.